The 32 T cell receptor beta chains in this list originate from one sample, sequenced in a study of blood T cell repertoires in COVID-19. Here immunoSEQ multiplex PCR was the method, and the copy in TCRdb shows in-frame clones only, minus some. The sample lists 140,000 to 150,000 clones, roughly 87% seen once, with 1.5% to 2% in the top ten. The sequenced sample was peripheral blood. These receptors originate from a man between 65 and 79 years old with acute or convalescent COVID-19.

V is TRBV3-1 (or the pseudogene TRBV3-2) and J is TRBJ2-7, with 8 nucleotides matching TRBD1. The CDR3 has 15 amino acids. Germline CDR1 reads LGHDT; CDR2 reads YNNKEL (reference sequence). The V and J ends lost 0 bases and 7 bases, in that order; junction bases with no gene match: 8. The CDR3 sequence: CASSQDIGQGREQYF. CDR3 nucleotides: TGTGCCAGCAGCCAAGATATCGGACAGGGCCGTGAGCAGTACTTC.

V usage is TRBV6-4 and J usage is TRBJ2-1; TRBD2 matches 10 bases. V shed 4 bases and J 5 bases; nucleotides not matched to a gene: 5. The CDR3 covers 15 residues. Germline CDR1 and CDR2: MRHNA and SNTAGT. Here the CDR3 DNA reads TGTGCCAGCAGTGGCACTAGCGGGGAACACAATGAGCAGTTCTTC. It encodes CASSGTSGEHNEQFF.

The V call is TRBV5-4, the J call TRBJ2-7; 11 bases align to TRBD2. J was trimmed by 3 bases and V by 4 bases; bases with no gene match: 6. The CDR3 totals 15 residues. Germline V gene sequence: CDR1 SGHNT, CDR2 YYREEE (reference sequence). The CDR3 DNA is TGTGCCAGCAGCGCCACTAGCGGGAGTATCTACGAGCAGTACTTC. This sequence encodes CASSATSGSIYEQYF. The full variable domain, its missing parts supplied by reference TRBV5-4 and TRBJ2-7, is ETGVTQSPTHLIKTRGQQVTLRCSSQSGHNTVSWYQQALGQGPQFIFQYYREEENGRGNFPPRFSGLQFPNYSSELNVNALELDDSALYLCASSATSGSIYEQYFGPGTRLTVT.

The chain carries TRBV5-4 and TRBJ2-1; 9 bases map to TRBD2. V gave up 0 bases and J gave up 7 bases; unmatched junction bases: 11. CDR3 length: 17 amino acids. Germline CDR1 SGHNT, CDR2 YYREEE (reference sequence). The CDR3 here is CASSLAIGGGAWNEQFF. The DNA of the CDR3 is TGTGCCAGCAGCTTGGCCATCGGCGGGGGGGCCTGGAATGAGCAGTTCTTC. The full variable domain, completed using reference TRBV5-4 and TRBJ2-1, is ETGVTQSPTHLIKTRGQQVTLRCSSQSGHNTVSWYQQALGQGPQFIFQYYREEENGRGNFPPRFSGLQFPNYSSELNVNALELDDSALYLCASSLAIGGGAWNEQFFGPGTRLTVL.

This chain joins TRBV11-3 and TRBJ1-2, with D maybe TRBD1 (6 bases). Deletions cut 6 bases from V and 4 bases from J, with 18 bases between. Per germline, CDR1 SGHNT and CDR2 YENEEA. The CDR3 is 15 amino acids. CDR3 coding DNA: TGTGCCAGCAGTTGGGGGCCTTCGGGGTTCTATGGCTACACCTTC. Protein product: CASSWGPSGFYGYTF.

The chain carries TRBV6-2 or TRBV6-3 and TRBJ2-1, with TRBD2 matching over 7 bases. There are 18 residues in the CDR3. Germline assignment: CDR1 MNHEY and CDR2 SVGEGT. J was trimmed by 0 bases and V by 0 bases; bases with no gene match: 8. Here the CDR3 reads CASSYSGGGLSSYNEQFF. The CDR3 region has the DNA TGTGCCAGCAGTTACTCGGGCGGGGGACTTAGCTCCTACAATGAGCAGTTCTTC.

V usage is TRBV5-4 and J usage is TRBJ1-2; no clear D. Germline loops: CDR1 SGHNT, CDR2 YYREEE (reference sequence). The CDR3 extends over 16 amino acids. V lost 4 bases, J lost 0 bases, and 16 bases lay in between. The CDR3 here is CASSGFYEDSNYGYTF. CDR3 coding DNA: TGTGCCAGCAGCGGGTTTTATGAGGACTCTAACTATGGCTACACCTTC.

This clone was seen a few times. The chain links TRBV27 to TRBJ1-6, with D hard to call. This CDR3 is built from 12 residues. The V gene lost 4 bases and the J gene lost 13 bases, with 11 bases spanning the gap. Germline V lookup: CDR1 MNHEY, CDR2 SMNVEV (reference sequence). The CDR3 DNA sequence: TGTGCCAGCAGTTCGCCTTCGGTGCCCCTCCACTTT. The encoded protein is CASSSPSVPLHF.

This sequence joins TRBV28 and TRBJ2-7; the D is unclear. Germline lookup yields CDR1 MDHEN and CDR2 SYDVKM. Trimming cost V 5 bases and J 0 bases, with 11 bases left between them. The CDR3 runs to 14 residues. The chain's CDR3 is CASSPFPSSYEQYF. The CDR3 region has the DNA TGTGCCAGCAGTCCGTTCCCGAGCTCCTACGAGCAGTACTTC. Variable domain in full (rest from reference TRBV28 and TRBJ2-7): DVKVTQSSRYLVKRTGEKVFLECVQDMDHENMFWYRQDPGLGLRLIYFSYDVKMKEKGDIPEGYSVSREKKERFSLILESASTNQTSMYLCASSPFPSSYEQYFGPGTRLTVT.

V and J are TRBV12-3 or TRBV12-4 and TRBJ1-1; unclear D gene. There are 13 residues in the CDR3. V gave up 3 bases and J gave up 4 bases, with 9 bases separating them. The CDR3 DNA reads as TGTGCCAGCAGTTTCGGGGTAGCCACTGAAGCTTTCTTT. It encodes CASSFGVATEAFF.

The gene calls are TRBV24-1 and TRBJ2-5, with 10 bases matching TRBD1. The CDR3 spans 15 residues. CDR1 and CDR2 (germline): KGHDR, SFDVKD. V shed 6 bases and J 3 bases; nucleotides not matched to a gene: 6. This CDR3 is CATSIPGQGKETQYF. The CDR3 nucleotides read TGTGCCACCAGTATCCCGGGACAGGGGAAAGAGACCCAGTACTTC.

The rearrangement joins TRBV2 to TRBJ2-5, with 14 nucleotides matching TRBD2. Germline loops: CDR1 SNHLY, CDR2 FYNNEI. This CDR3 spans 17 amino acids. V gave up 5 bases and J gave up 4 bases; unmatched junction bases: 9. CDR3 residues: CASSQGLAGGWGETQYF. CDR3 coding DNA: TGTGCCAGCAGTCAAGGACTAGCGGGGGGTTGGGGAGAGACCCAGTACTTC.

This clone occurred a few times. V usage is TRBV5-4 and J usage is TRBJ2-2; TRBD2 agrees at 7 bases. With V trimmed by 0 bases and J by 1 base, 3 bases remained unmatched. The CDR3 extends over 16 amino acids. Germline V gene data show CDR1 as SGHNT and CDR2 as YYREEE (reference sequence). CDR3: CASSLASSGNTGELFF. The CDR3 nucleotides read TGTGCCAGCAGCTTGGCGTCTAGCGGGAACACCGGGGAGCTGTTTTTT.

The chain employs TRBV6-2 or TRBV6-3 and TRBJ2-3; weak D call: TRBD1 (6 bases). This CDR3 comprises 17 residues. Germline V gives CDR1 MNHEY, CDR2 SVGEGT. Trimming took 2 bases from V and 5 from J, leaving 20 bases between them. The CDR3 protein is CASSYKQGNRFIDTQYF. The CDR3 DNA reads as TGTGCCAGCAGTTACAAACAGGGAAATCGTTTCATAGATACGCAGTATTTT.

The rearrangement links TRBV14 to TRBJ1-4; D may be TRBD1 (5 bases). Germline CDR1 and CDR2: SGHDN and FVKESK. The CDR3 contains 14 residues. V lost 2 bases, J lost 4 bases, and 8 bases lay in between. The CDR3 spells CASSQLQVNEKLFF. CDR3 nucleotide sequence: TGTGCCAGCAGCCAATTACAGGTTAATGAAAAACTGTTTTTT.

This chain links TRBV7-7 with TRBJ2-5; TRBD2 agrees at 8 bases. Germline V gene data show CDR1 as SSHAT and CDR2 as FNYEAQ (reference sequence). J was trimmed by 4 bases and V by 7 bases; bases with no gene match: 11. CDR3 length equals 15 residues. The CDR3 coding sequence is TGTGCCAGCACCCGGGCGGGGGGTTCCGGAGAGACCCAGTACTTC. This encodes CASTRAGGSGETQYF.

The chain links TRBV11-2 to TRBJ2-1; 8 positions match TRBD1. V shed 6 bases and J 2 bases; nucleotides not matched to a gene: 6. Germline-derived CDR1 and CDR2 are SGHAT and FQNNGV. The CDR3 has 15 residues. The CDR3 sequence: CASRLRDRPYNEQFF. In DNA form, the CDR3 reads TGTGCCAGCAGACTCCGGGACAGGCCCTACAATGAGCAGTTCTTC. Filled out from reference TRBV11-2 and TRBJ2-1, the complete variable domain reads EAGVAQSPRYKIIEKRQSVAFWCNPISGHATLYWYQQILGQGPKLLIQFQNNGVVDDSQLPKDRFSAERLKGVDSTLKIQPAKLEDSAVYLCASRLRDRPYNEQFFGPGTRLTVL.

The gene calls are TRBV3-1 (or the pseudogene TRBV3-2) and TRBJ2-2, with 7 bases that match TRBD2. The length of the CDR3 is 16 residues. In germline, CDR1 is LGHDT, CDR2 YNNKEL (reference sequence). The V and J ends lost 4 bases and 1 base, in that order; junction bases with no gene match: 6. CDR3 protein: CASSPWEGGNTGELFF. The CDR3 DNA reads TGTGCCAGCAGCCCCTGGGAGGGCGGGAACACCGGGGAGCTGTTTTTT.

The chain couples TRBV5-4 to TRBJ2-7; 11 bases map to TRBD1. Trimming at V came to 3 bases and at J to 7 bases, leaving 3 bases not matched to a gene. Germline V CDR1 and CDR2: SGHNT, YYREEE (reference sequence). The CDR3 loop spans 13 amino acids. In DNA, the CDR3 is TGTGCCAGCAGCTCCGGGACAGGGGGTGAGCAGTACTTC. It encodes CASSSGTGGEQYF.

This chain links TRBV5-1 with TRBJ2-5; TRBD1 is a possible D gene (6 bases). V was trimmed by 0 bases and J by 2 bases, leaving 14 bases between them. CDR3 length: 16 amino acids. Germline V gene data show CDR1 as SGHRS and CDR2 as YFSETQ. The CDR3 DNA is TGCGCCAGCAGCTTGGGTAACAGGGTTCCACAAGAGACCCAGTACTTC. Its protein product is CASSLGNRVPQETQYF.

J is TRBJ1-6 and V is TRBV5-3; possibly TRBD1 for D (6 bases). Being an ORF, TRBV5-3 has a function that is uncertain. There are 15 residues in the CDR3. Deletions cut 4 bases from V and 4 bases from J, with 12 bases between. The CDR3 sequence is CARSQTGSYNSPLHF. The CDR3, as DNA: TGTGCCAGAAGCCAGACAGGTTCTTATAATTCACCCCTCCACTTT.

The genes are TRBV19 and TRBJ1-1; D not resolved. The germline V and J ends were trimmed by 6 bases and 1 base, with 6 bases remaining between them. Germline V lookup: CDR1 LNHDA, CDR2 SQIVND (reference sequence). There are 12 residues in the CDR3. This chain's CDR3 is CASRAGNTEAFF. CDR3 sequence (DNA): TGTGCCAGTAGGGCGGGGAACACTGAAGCTTTCTTT.

This clone is a singleton in its sample. The chain carries TRBV10-3 and TRBJ1-2, with 12 bases lining up with TRBD1. The CDR3 loop spans 15 amino acids. Germline-derived CDR1 and CDR2 are ENHRY and SYGVKD. Unmatched junction bases numbered 11, after V lost 7 bases and J lost 8 bases. The CDR3 region is CAITSGQGAGKGYTF. The CDR3 DNA follows: TGTGCCATCACGTCGGGACAGGGGGCTGGGAAGGGCTACACCTTC.

This chain connects TRBV5-1 to TRBJ2-3; 10 bases align to TRBD2. Trimming took 4 bases from V and 1 from J; bases not matched to a gene: 3. Germline V gives CDR1 SGHRS, CDR2 YFSETQ. The CDR3 is 15 amino acids. The CDR3 bases are TGCGCCAGCAGCCCAGGACTAGCGGGCACAGATACGCAGTATTTT. This encodes CASSPGLAGTDTQYF.

This clone was seen only a few times. The gene calls are TRBV7-8 and TRBJ1-4; 12 bases map to TRBD1. V shed 5 bases and J 2 bases; nucleotides not matched to a gene: 3. The CDR3 is 16 amino acids. CDR1 is SGHVS and CDR2 is FQNEAQ in the germline V gene. CDR3 sequence: CASSRGQGATNEKLFF. Written as DNA, the CDR3 is TGTGCCAGCAGCCGGGGACAGGGGGCCACTAATGAAAAACTGTTTTTT.

The gene calls are TRBV28 and TRBJ1-1, with TRBD1 identical over 7 bases. This CDR3 is 16 amino acids long. CDR1 is MDHEN and CDR2 is SYDVKM in the germline V gene. Trimming took 3 bases from V and 0 from J; bases not matched to a gene: 7. Here the CDR3 DNA reads TGTGCCAGCAGTTTGGGGACAGCACCCATGAACACTGAAGCTTTCTTT. Encoded protein: CASSLGTAPMNTEAFF.

This chain uses TRBV21-1 with TRBJ1-6; TRBD1, the table's D call, lacks a check against the DNA. TRBV21-1 is assigned pseudogene status. This CDR3 comprises 15 residues. CDR3 nucleotide sequence: TGTGCCTCCCATAGGACAGGGAAGTATAATTCACCCCTCCACTTT. As protein: CASHRTGKYNSPLHF.

This rearrangement joins TRBV18 to TRBJ1-3; D call uncertain. V was cut by 6 bases and J by 3 bases, with 12 bases left in between. The germline V gene has CDR1 KGHSH and CDR2 LQKENI. CDR3 length: 14 amino acids. CDR3 region: CASSPTDLGNTIYF. CDR3 DNA: TGTGCCAGCTCGCCTACAGATCTTGGAAACACCATATATTTT.

J is TRBJ2-6 and V is TRBV7-3, with unresolved D. The CDR3 runs to 15 residues. V lost 3 bases and J 0 bases, leaving 6 bases between the germline ends. Germline CDR1 and CDR2: SGHTA and FQGTGA. The CDR3 region has the DNA TGTGCCAGCAGCTTCAGTTACTCTGGGGCCAACGTCCTGACTTTC. Its protein product is CASSFSYSGANVLTF.

The genes are TRBV10-1 and TRBJ2-1, with TRBD1 matching 11 bases. Germline lookup yields CDR1 WNHNN and CDR2 SYGVQD (reference sequence). V shed 2 bases and J 6 bases; nucleotides not matched to a gene: 6. The CDR3 covers 16 residues. CDR3 sequence: CASSEPGTGGPNEQFF. The CDR3 coding sequence is TGCGCCAGCAGTGAGCCAGGGACAGGGGGGCCCAATGAGCAGTTCTTC.

This clone was counted a single time. The chain uses TRBV7-6 and TRBJ1-1; a weak D match, TRBD1 (5 bases). V gave up 0 bases and J gave up 6 bases, with 8 bases separating them. This CDR3 has 13 residues. Germline V gene data show CDR1 as SGHVS and CDR2 as FNYEAQ. Here the CDR3 reads CASSLAQGAEAFF. The CDR3 nucleotides read TGTGCCAGCAGCTTAGCGCAGGGCGCTGAAGCTTTCTTT.

The chain uses TRBV29-1 and TRBJ2-1; the match to TRBD2 covers 7 bases. Losses at the gene ends were 4 bases for V and 6 bases for J; bases not matched to a gene: 9. Germline V CDR1 and CDR2: SQVTM, ANQGSEA. This CDR3 is 14 amino acids long. As DNA, the CDR3 is TGCAGCGTTGTCTTGCTAGCGGCCAGCAATGAGCAGTTCTTC. It yields the protein CSVVLLAASNEQFF.